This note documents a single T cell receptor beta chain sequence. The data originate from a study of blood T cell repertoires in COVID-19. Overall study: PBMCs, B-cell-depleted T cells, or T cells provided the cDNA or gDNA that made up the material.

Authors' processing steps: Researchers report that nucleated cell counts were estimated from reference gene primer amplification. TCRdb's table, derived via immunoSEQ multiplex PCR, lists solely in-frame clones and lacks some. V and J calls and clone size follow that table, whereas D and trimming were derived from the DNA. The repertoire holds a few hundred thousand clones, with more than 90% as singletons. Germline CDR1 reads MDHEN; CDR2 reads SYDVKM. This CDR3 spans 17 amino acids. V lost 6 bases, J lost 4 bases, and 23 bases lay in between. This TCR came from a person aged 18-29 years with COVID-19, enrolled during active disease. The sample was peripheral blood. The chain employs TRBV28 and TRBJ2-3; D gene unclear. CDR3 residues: CASSPTVLTLRPDTQYF. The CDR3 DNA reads TGTGCCAGCAGCCCTACTGTACTAACTCTCCGTCCAGATACGCAGTATTTT.